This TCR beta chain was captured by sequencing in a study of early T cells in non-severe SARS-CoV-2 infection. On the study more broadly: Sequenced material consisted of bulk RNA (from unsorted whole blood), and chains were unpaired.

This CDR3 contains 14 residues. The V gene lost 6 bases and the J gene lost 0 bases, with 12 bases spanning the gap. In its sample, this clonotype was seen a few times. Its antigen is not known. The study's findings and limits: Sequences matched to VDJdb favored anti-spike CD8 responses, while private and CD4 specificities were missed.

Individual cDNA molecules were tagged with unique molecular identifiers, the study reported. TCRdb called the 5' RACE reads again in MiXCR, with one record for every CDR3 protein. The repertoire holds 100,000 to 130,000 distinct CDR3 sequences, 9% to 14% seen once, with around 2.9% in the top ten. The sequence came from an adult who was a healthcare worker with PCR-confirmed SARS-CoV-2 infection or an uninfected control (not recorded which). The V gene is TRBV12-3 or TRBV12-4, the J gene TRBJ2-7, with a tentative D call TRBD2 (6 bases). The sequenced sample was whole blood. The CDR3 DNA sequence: TGTGCCAGCAGACCCCGGGACTCCTCCTACGAGCAGTACTTC. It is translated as CASRPRDSSYEQYF.